The 20 T cell receptor beta chains in this list originate from one sample, sequenced in a study of blood T cell repertoires in COVID-19. Sequencing used immunoSEQ multiplex PCR; TCRdb keeps in-frame clones, though not all of them. Counted here are a few hundred thousand clones, around nine tenths occurring once; the ten biggest clones make up 1%. The specimen sequenced was peripheral blood. Every receptor here comes from a man aged 45-65 years with active or convalescent COVID-19.

This chain links TRBV3-1 (or the pseudogene TRBV3-2) with TRBJ2-5, with D tentatively TRBD2 (6 bases). Germline V gene data show CDR1 as LGHDT and CDR2 as YNNKEL (reference sequence). The CDR3 spans 14 residues. V was trimmed by 1 base and J by 1 base, leaving 7 bases between them. The CDR3 region has the DNA TGTGCCAGCAGCCAAGGGAGGGTCCAAGAGACCCAGTACTTC. This codes for CASSQGRVQETQYF.

The rearrangement uses TRBV19 and TRBJ1-5, with TRBD1 as a possible D gene (6 bases). The CDR3 runs to 16 residues. Germline V CDR1 and CDR2: LNHDA, SQIVND (reference sequence). V dropped 3 bases and J dropped 4 bases, with 16 bases sitting between them. CDR3 DNA sequence: TGTGCCAGTAGTATGGGCTTGGATCAGGGGAATCAGCCCCAGCATTTT. Protein product: CASSMGLDQGNQPQHF. Looking up the rest from reference TRBV19 and TRBJ1-5 gives the full variable domain: DGGITQSPKYLFRKEGQNVTLSCEQNLNHDAMYWYRQDPGQGLRLIYYSQIVNDFQKGDIAEGYSVSREKKESFPLTVTSAQKNPTAFYLCASSMGLDQGNQPQHFGDGTRLSIL.

DNA for the CDR3: TGCGCCAGCAGCTTGGGGACCGGGACAGGGTTCTATGGCTACACCTTC. Its translation: CASSLGTGTGFYGYTF. The genes are TRBV5-1 and TRBJ1-2; 9 nucleotides agree with TRBD1. Germline CDR1 SGHRS, CDR2 YFSETQ. V gave up 0 bases and J gave up 4 bases; unmatched junction bases: 7. The CDR3 loop spans 16 amino acids.

The chain recombines TRBV6-5 with TRBJ1-1; 8 nucleotides line up with TRBD1. This CDR3 has 14 amino acids. J gave up 6 bases and V 7 bases, and 10 bases lay outside the gene matches. Looked up from germline, CDR1 is MNHEY and CDR2 is SVGAGI. The CDR3 coding sequence is TGTGCCAGCAATTTAGGACAGGGAGTCGCTGAAGCTTTCTTT. The encoded protein is CASNLGQGVAEAFF.

This clone was observed a few times. The rearrangement uses TRBV5-1 and TRBJ1-1; maybe TRBD1 (6 bases). The CDR3 loop spans 16 amino acids. Germline V gives CDR1 SGHRS, CDR2 YFSETQ. Trimming removed 0 bases from V and 7 bases from J, with 19 bases in between. Here the CDR3 reads CASSLVGQNPAGEAFF. For the CDR3, the DNA is TGCGCCAGCAGCTTGGTGGGACAAAACCCGGCGGGTGAAGCTTTCTTT.

The V gene is TRBV4-2, the J gene TRBJ1-4; TRBD1 matches 11 bases. V lost 0 bases, J lost 3 bases, and 9 bases stayed unmatched. Germline CDR1 LGHNA, CDR2 YNFKEQ. This CDR3 region has 19 residues. DNA of the CDR3: TGTGCCAGCAGCCAAGATCGTTTAGGACAGGGGGCGCCTAATGAAAAACTGTTTTTT. It is translated as CASSQDRLGQGAPNEKLFF.

The V and J genes are TRBV7-2 and TRBJ2-5; a weak D match, TRBD2 (6 bases). The CDR3 has 15 amino acids. Trimming stripped 3 bases from V and 0 bases from J, with 11 bases between. Germline CDR1 SGHTA, CDR2 FQGNSA. CDR3 nucleotide sequence: TGTGCCAGCAGCTTTAATGGCGGGGACCAAGAGACCCAGTACTTC. Translating gives CASSFNGGDQETQYF.

The J gene is TRBJ2-7, the V gene TRBV3-1 (or the pseudogene TRBV3-2), with no clear D. The germline V and J ends were trimmed by 3 bases and 0 bases, with 12 bases remaining between them. CDR1 is LGHDT and CDR2 is YNNKEL in the germline V gene (reference sequence). The CDR3 covers 15 residues. The CDR3: CASSQGLDSSYEQYF. Written as DNA, the CDR3 is TGTGCCAGCAGCCAGGGCCTCGATAGCTCCTACGAGCAGTACTTC.

The J gene is TRBJ2-7, the V gene TRBV12-3 or TRBV12-4, with D maybe TRBD1 (6 bases). V was shortened by 3 bases and J by 3 bases, with 9 bases between the two germline ends. This CDR3 comprises 13 residues. CDR3 amino acids: CASSLTGVYEQYF. CDR3 DNA: TGTGCCAGCAGTTTGACAGGAGTCTACGAGCAGTACTTC.

This clone came up a few times. The V gene is TRBV6-5, the J gene TRBJ2-4, with 9 nucleotides matching TRBD1. The V gene's germline CDR1 is MNHEY and CDR2 SVGAGI. The CDR3 consists of 16 residues. Losses at the gene ends were 2 bases for V and 1 base for J; bases not matched to a gene: 3. CDR3 nucleotides: TGTGCCAGCAGTTACATGGGGACAGGGGCCAAAAACATTCAGTACTTC. Translating it yields CASSYMGTGAKNIQYF.

This rearrangement joins TRBV24-1 to TRBJ2-3; possible D gene TRBD2, 5 bases. Trimming shortened V by 3 bases and J by 0 bases, and 9 bases separated the two germline ends. The V gene's germline CDR1 is KGHDR and CDR2 SFDVKD. The CDR3 sequence is 15 residues long. The CDR3 coding sequence is TGTGCCACCAGTGATAAGCGGCTTAGCACAGATACGCAGTATTTT. This gives the protein CATSDKRLSTDTQYF.

V usage is TRBV10-3 and J usage is TRBJ2-1, with D possibly being TRBD2 (6 bases). The V gene's germline CDR1 is ENHRY and CDR2 SYGVKD. The V end lost 8 bases, the J end lost 3 bases, and 8 bases lay between the germline ends. The CDR3 has 12 residues. The CDR3 bases are TGTGCCATCGGCGGGGACTACAATGAGCAGTTCTTC. This encodes CAIGGDYNEQFF.

The CDR3 DNA reads as TGTGCCAGCAGCTTATCCGCTAGCGAGACCCAGTACTTC. This codes for CASSLSASETQYF. V usage is TRBV7-2 and J usage is TRBJ2-5; possible D gene TRBD2, 5 bases. This CDR3 has 13 residues. CDR1 and CDR2 (germline): SGHTA, FQGNSA. With 2 bases removed from V and 5 bases from J, the gap between germline ends came to 9 bases.

This clone has only one observation. This chain uses TRBV5-6 with TRBJ1-1; D not resolved. V shed 0 bases and J shed 7 bases, with 10 bases lying between them. The CDR3 is 13 residues long. Looked up from germline, CDR1 is SGHDT and CDR2 is YYEEEE. This CDR3 is CASSLVRSGEAFF. As DNA, the CDR3 is TGTGCCAGCAGCTTGGTCCGGTCTGGTGAAGCTTTCTTT. Full variable domain (rest looked up from reference TRBV5-6 and TRBJ1-1): DAGVTQSPTHLIKTRGQQVTLRCSPKSGHDTVSWYQQALGQGPQFIFQYYEEEERQRGNFPDRFSGHQFPNYSSELNVNALLLGDSALYLCASSLVRSGEAFFGQGTRLTVV.

The CDR3 region is CASSQDSVVLAGEADTQYF. The CDR3 DNA is TGTGCCAGCAGCCAAGATTCGGTTGTTTTGGCGGGAGAGGCGGATACGCAGTATTTT. The V gene is TRBV3-1 (or the pseudogene TRBV3-2), the J gene TRBJ2-3; 7 bases fit TRBD2. CDR1 is LGHDT, CDR2 YNNKEL, per germline (reference sequence). The CDR3 spans 19 residues. The V and J ends lost 0 bases and 6 bases, in that order; junction bases with no gene match: 18.

A remark on this clone: In the same sample, other DNA sequences code for this CDR3. The gene calls are TRBV28 and TRBJ2-7, with D possibly matching TRBD1 (6 bases). This CDR3 contains 13 residues. V lost 6 bases to trimming and J lost 4 bases, with 13 bases between them. Germline-derived CDR1 and CDR2 are MDHEN and SYDVKM. The DNA of the CDR3 is TGTGCCAGCAGCCCCGGACAGTCGTACGAGCAGTACTTC. Amino acids: CASSPGQSYEQYF.

V usage is TRBV15 and J usage is TRBJ2-7, with 10 bases lining up with TRBD2. Germline values: CDR1 LNHNV, CDR2 YYDKDF (reference sequence). CDR3 length: 18 residues. The V gene end was trimmed by 0 bases and the J gene end by 1 base; junction bases not matched to a gene: 9. Written as DNA, the CDR3 is TGTGCCACCAGCAGAGATTTGGCTAGCGGGAGAAGGTCCTACGAGCAGTACTTC. It specifies CATSRDLASGRRSYEQYF. Combining the CDR3 with reference TRBV15 and TRBJ2-7 gives the whole variable domain DAMVIQNPRYQVTQFGKPVTLSCSQTLNHNVMYWYQQKSSQAPKLLFHYYDKDFNNEADTPDNFQSRRPNTSFCFLDIRSPGLGDTAMYLCATSRDLASGRRSYEQYFGPGTRLTVT.

The V gene is TRBV18, the J gene TRBJ2-5, with a weak D call TRBD2 (5 bases). The CDR3 contains 15 residues. V dropped 1 base and J dropped 1 base, with 10 bases sitting between them. CDR1 is KGHSH and CDR2 is LQKENI in the germline V gene. The CDR3, as DNA: TGTGCCAGCTCACCACAGCGGCCAGCCCAAGAGACCCAGTACTTC. This encodes CASSPQRPAQETQYF.

V usage is TRBV30 and J usage is TRBJ2-7; 8 nucleotides agree with TRBD1. Germline V CDR1 and CDR2: GTSNPN, SVGIG (reference sequence). V shed 6 bases and J 0 bases; nucleotides not matched to a gene: 4. This CDR3 comprises 13 residues. The CDR3 is CACRGQSSYEQYF. CDR3 in DNA: TGTGCCTGCAGGGGGCAAAGCTCCTACGAGCAGTACTTC.

The chain is built from TRBV6-1 and TRBJ1-1, with TRBD1 identical over 11 bases. The germline gives CDR1 MNHNS, CDR2 SASEGT. The CDR3 loop spans 18 amino acids. V lost 2 bases to trimming and J lost 3 bases; unmatched junction nucleotides: 11. The CDR3 region is CASSEFGTGGGKDTEAFF. The CDR3 DNA is TGTGCCAGCAGTGAATTCGGGACAGGGGGAGGAAAAGACACTGAAGCTTTCTTT.